Listed below are T cell receptor beta chains from one sample, sequenced in a study of shared clonotypes between healthy human individuals. Assay used: immunoSEQ multiplex PCR; TCRdb lists only in-frame clones, some missing. Here the sample spans roughly 700,000 clones, about 74% being singletons. The sequencing input was memory CD4+ T cells sorted from blood. These receptors were obtained from a woman in her 30s in good health. Each CDR3 is given with its conserved first and last residue. The order of the fields is J gene, V gene, D gene, clone size, CDR3 protein, CDR3 DNA. The D gene is left open where the match is weak. Rows may omit the clone size; those that give it use once, few, many or a size class.

>TRBJ2-3|TRBV19|NA|NA
CASRRGGADTQYF
TGTGCCAGTAGGAGAGGGGGGGCAGATACGCAGTATTTT
>TRBJ2-2|TRBV5-1|NA|NA
CASSKTRLDTGELFF
TGCGCCAGCAGCAAGACTAGATTAGACACCGGGGAGCTGTTTTTT
>TRBJ1-5|TRBV6-5|NA|NA
CASPRGQPQHF
TGTGCTAGCCCCCGAGGTCAGCCCCAGCATTTT
>TRBJ2-7|TRBV6-4|TRBD2|NA
CASRRLAGGTVYPYEQYF
TGTGCCAGCCGAAGACTAGCGGGAGGGACGGTTTATCCCTACGAGCAGTACTTC
>TRBJ1-4|TRBV6-6|NA|once
CASSMDRRNEKLFF
TGTGCCAGCAGCATGGACAGAAGGAATGAAAAACTGTTTTTT
>TRBJ1-3|TRBV11-1|NA|NA
CASSKGPAPGNTIYF
TGTGCCAGCAGCAAAGGACCAGCGCCTGGAAACACCATATATTTT
>TRBJ2-1|TRBV11-2|NA|NA
CASSTGPGVSQQFF
TGTGCCAGCAGCACGGGCCCAGGAGTGTCTCAACAGTTCTTC
>TRBJ2-1|TRBV5-1|TRBD2|few
CASSLDSGGYNEQFF
TGCGCCAGCAGCTTGGACAGCGGGGGATACAATGAGCAGTTCTTC
>TRBJ2-7|TRBV6-1|TRBD2|NA
CASRREGGGPEQYF
TGTGCCAGCAGAAGGGAGGGAGGCGGCCCTGAGCAGTACTTC
>TRBJ1-5|TRBV6-1|NA|NA
CASSGHLGSREPQHF
TGTGCCAGCAGTGGTCATTTGGGGTCACGGGAGCCCCAGCATTTT
>TRBJ2-5|TRBV4-1|TRBD1|once
CASSQGTGTAEETQYF
TGCGCCAGCAGCCAAGGCACCGGGACAGCAGAAGAGACCCAGTACTTC
>TRBJ1-5|TRBV6-7|TRBD1|few
CASSNGTGDQPQHF
TGTGCCAGCAGCAACGGGACAGGGGACCAGCCCCAGCATTTT
>TRBJ2-7|TRBV7-6|TRBD2|NA
CASSLGVLAGVYEQYF
TGTGCCAGCAGCTTAGGGGTCCTAGCGGGAGTCTACGAGCAGTACTTC